This T cell receptor (beta chain) appears in the sequencing data of a study of shared clonotypes between healthy human individuals. Study information: Per donor, three plates held CD4 naive cells, three held CD4 memory, two held CD8 naive and one held CD8 memory. Study-wide findings and caveats: Despite large depth, rarefaction showed incomplete sorted-subset sequencing.

Trimming removed 5 bases from V and 3 bases from J; junction bases left unmatched: 3. CDR1 is SEHNR and CDR2 is FQNEAQ in the germline V gene (reference sequence). This CDR3 is 16 amino acids long. For this clone: Its target is not known.

Sequencing used immunoSEQ multiplex PCR; TCRdb keeps in-frame clones, though not all of them. Among approximately 2.3 million clones listed, approximately 93% were seen once. The sequence was collected from a man aged 18-30 years in good health. Some clones in this sample may be carry-over from other donors' samples. The chain employs TRBV7-9 and TRBJ2-1, with 14 positions matching TRBD2. Sequencing was done on a sample of naive CD4+ T cells from PBMCs. Subset of the sample: CD45RA+ positively selected. CDR3 in DNA: TGTGCCAGCAGCCCGGGACTAGCGGGAGACTACAATGAGCAGTTCTTC. Protein sequence: CASSPGLAGDYNEQFF.